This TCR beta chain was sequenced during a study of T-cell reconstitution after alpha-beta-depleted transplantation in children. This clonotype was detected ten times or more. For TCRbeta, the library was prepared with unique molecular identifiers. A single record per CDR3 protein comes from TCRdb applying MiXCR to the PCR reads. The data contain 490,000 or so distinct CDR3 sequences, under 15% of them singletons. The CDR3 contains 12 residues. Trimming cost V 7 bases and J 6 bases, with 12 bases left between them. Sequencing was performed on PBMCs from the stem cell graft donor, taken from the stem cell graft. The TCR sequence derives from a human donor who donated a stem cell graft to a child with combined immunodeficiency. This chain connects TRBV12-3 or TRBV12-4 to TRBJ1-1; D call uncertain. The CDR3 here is CASTLGVSEAFF. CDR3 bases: TGTGCCAGCACGCTCGGGGTATCTGAAGCTTTCTTT.